This T cell receptor (beta chain) was sequenced for a study of beta chain features in type 1 diabetes. This clone occurred a few times. The antigen is undetermined. Study-level points and caveats: A moderate, significant TCRB CDR3 shortening appeared in type 1 diabetes across four CD4+ subsets. In cDNA sequencing, cells with high TCR expression could be over-represented. PCR might show a preference for shorter templates, equally across patients and controls. Relative to healthy donors, patients appeared to have naive, central memory and Treg TCRB repertoires that were more similar. Lower insertion and higher deletion counts appeared at VDJ junctions in type 1 diabetes patients.

The CDR3 spans 14 residues. V was pared by 1 base and J by 4 bases, with 3 bases of the junction left unmatched. Germline loops: CDR1 LNHNV, CDR2 YYDKDF (reference sequence). Expressed TCRB transcripts were sequenced after all isolated RNA was converted to cDNA. Profiling relied on immunoSEQ multiplex PCR, and the TCRdb table lists in-frame clones only, not all of them. The sample lists around 600,000 clones; around 12% were seen once. The source material was naive CD4+ T cells from blood. This sequence joins TRBV15 and TRBJ1-1, with TRBD1 identical over 7 bases. The source of this sequence is a young man with type 1 diabetes. CDR3 coding DNA: TGTGCCACCAGCAGAGGACAGGGTCGCACTGAAGCTTTCTTT. Protein: CATSRGQGRTEAFF.